These T cell receptor beta chains were read from a single sample in a study of siplizumab effects on memory and regulatory T cells. The assay was immunoSEQ multiplex PCR, and TCRdb's table has in-frame clones only and misses some. Here the sample spans 85,000 to 120,000 clones, about 90% being singletons. The material sequenced was CD4+ T cells sorted from blood. The receptors stem from a human donor in good health. Each CDR3 is given with its conserved first and last residue. D genes are given only for firm matches. Some rows have no size entry. The others give once, few or many, or a class for an expanded clone.

v_call: TRBV18; d_call: TRBD1; j_call: TRBJ1-1; clone_size: NA; cdr3_aa: CASSPHALQGSGTEAFF; cdr3_nt: TGTGCCAGCTCACCACACGCTTTACAGGGGAGTGGGACTGAAGCTTTCTTT
v_call: TRBV5-1; d_call: NA; j_call: TRBJ1-6; clone_size: NA; cdr3_aa: CASSPGQSYSPLHF; cdr3_nt: TGCGCCAGCAGCCCGGGACAATCCTATTCACCCCTCCACTTT
v_call: TRBV9; d_call: NA; j_call: TRBJ2-2; clone_size: once; cdr3_aa: CASSAGLRTGELFF; cdr3_nt: TGTGCCAGCAGCGCGGGACTCAGGACCGGGGAGCTGTTTTTT
v_call: TRBV5-1; d_call: NA; j_call: TRBJ2-3; clone_size: NA; cdr3_aa: CASSSPPGQYSSTDTQYF; cdr3_nt: TGCGCCAGCAGCTCCCCACCTGGACAGTACTCTAGCACAGATACGCAGTATTTT
v_call: TRBV6-1; d_call: TRBD1; j_call: TRBJ1-1; clone_size: NA; cdr3_aa: CASSRDRGVTEAFF; cdr3_nt: TGTGCCAGCAGTAGGGACAGGGGGGTTACTGAAGCTTTCTTT
v_call: TRBV7-9; d_call: TRBD2; j_call: TRBJ2-1; clone_size: NA; cdr3_aa: CASSLGTSGSDFF; cdr3_nt: TGTGCCAGCAGCTTAGGGACTAGCGGGAGTGATTTCTTC
v_call: TRBV28; d_call: NA; j_call: TRBJ1-2; clone_size: NA; cdr3_aa: CASSLNRIYGYTF; cdr3_nt: TGTGCCAGCAGTCTGAACAGAATCTATGGCTACACCTTC
v_call: TRBV19; d_call: NA; j_call: TRBJ2-3; clone_size: NA; cdr3_aa: CASNGGPTDTQYF; cdr3_nt: TGTGCCAGTAATGGCGGGCCCACAGATACGCAGTATTTT
v_call: TRBV15; d_call: NA; j_call: TRBJ2-6; clone_size: medium-sized; cdr3_aa: CATAGLEANVLTF; cdr3_nt: TGTGCCACCGCGGGGTTGGAGGCCAACGTCCTGACTTTC
v_call: TRBV6-5; d_call: NA; j_call: TRBJ2-7; clone_size: once; cdr3_aa: CASSDSYEQYF; cdr3_nt: TGTGCCAGCAGTGACAGCTACGAGCAGTACTTC
v_call: TRBV19; d_call: NA; j_call: TRBJ1-1; clone_size: NA; cdr3_aa: CASSIGTLAEAFF; cdr3_nt: TGTGCCAGTAGCATTGGGACACTCGCTGAAGCTTTCTTT
v_call: TRBV9; d_call: NA; j_call: TRBJ2-3; clone_size: few; cdr3_aa: CASSVEEVF; cdr3_nt: TGTGCCAGCAGCGTAGAGGAGGTGTTT
v_call: TRBV7-9; d_call: NA; j_call: TRBJ2-7; clone_size: NA; cdr3_aa: CASSFYEYEQYF; cdr3_nt: TGTGCCAGCAGCTTCTATGAGTACGAGCAGTACTTC
v_call: TRBV5-1; d_call: TRBD2; j_call: TRBJ2-5; clone_size: NA; cdr3_aa: CASSTGLAGGRSETQYF; cdr3_nt: TGCGCCAGCAGCACGGGACTAGCGGGAGGGCGATCGGAGACCCAGTACTTC
v_call: TRBV12-5; d_call: TRBD2; j_call: TRBJ2-1; clone_size: NA; cdr3_aa: CASGLDLKGLAGYNEQFF; cdr3_nt: TGTGCTAGTGGTTTGGACCTAAAAGGACTAGCGGGTTACAATGAGCAGTTCTTC
v_call: TRBV25-1; d_call: NA; j_call: TRBJ1-1; clone_size: NA; cdr3_aa: CASSERVGGGNTEAFF; cdr3_nt: TGTGCCAGCAGTGAAAGGGTAGGAGGGGGTAACACTGAAGCTTTCTTT
v_call: TRBV19; d_call: TRBD1; j_call: TRBJ1-2; clone_size: NA; cdr3_aa: CASSTGTGVWNGYTF; cdr3_nt: TGTGCCAGTAGTACCGGGACAGGGGTTTGGAATGGCTACACCTTC
v_call: TRBV28; d_call: NA; j_call: TRBJ1-1; clone_size: NA; cdr3_aa: CASSLSGNTEAFF; cdr3_nt: TGTGCCAGCAGTTTATCGGGGAACACTGAAGCTTTCTTT
v_call: TRBV28; d_call: NA; j_call: TRBJ2-1; clone_size: NA; cdr3_aa: CASSYSGSSFDEQFF; cdr3_nt: TGTGCCAGCAGTTACTCCGGATCCTCTTTCGATGAGCAGTTCTTC
v_call: TRBV27; d_call: NA; j_call: TRBJ1-2; clone_size: NA; cdr3_aa: CASSSPTRGYGYTF; cdr3_nt: TGTGCCAGCAGTTCGCCGACAAGGGGCTATGGCTACACCTTC
v_call: TRBV4-1; d_call: TRBD1; j_call: TRBJ2-7; clone_size: NA; cdr3_aa: CASSQERSWGQGNDYEQYF; cdr3_nt: TGCGCCAGCAGCCAAGAGCGGAGTTGGGGACAGGGGAATGACTACGAGCAGTACTTC
v_call: TRBV28; d_call: NA; j_call: TRBJ1-5; clone_size: NA; cdr3_aa: CASSFRSNQPQHF; cdr3_nt: TGTGCCAGCAGTTTCCGAAGCAATCAGCCCCAGCATTTT
v_call: TRBV9; d_call: NA; j_call: TRBJ2-1; clone_size: NA; cdr3_aa: CASSARGPSYNEQFF; cdr3_nt: TGTGCCAGCAGCGCGCGAGGGCCATCCTACAATGAGCAGTTCTTC
v_call: TRBV19; d_call: NA; j_call: TRBJ2-2; clone_size: NA; cdr3_aa: CASIDSVYAGELFF; cdr3_nt: TGTGCCAGTATAGACAGCGTCTACGCCGGGGAGCTGTTTTTT
v_call: TRBV5-6; d_call: NA; j_call: TRBJ2-7; clone_size: NA; cdr3_aa: CASSSGGGQYF; cdr3_nt: TGTGCCAGCAGCTCCGGGGGCGGGCAGTACTTC
v_call: TRBV7-3; d_call: NA; j_call: TRBJ2-1; clone_size: NA; cdr3_aa: CASSADRSSYNEQFF; cdr3_nt: TGTGCCAGCAGCGCCGACAGGAGCTCCTACAATGAGCAGTTCTTC
v_call: TRBV28; d_call: TRBD2; j_call: TRBJ2-1; clone_size: NA; cdr3_aa: CASRRIAGGANEQFF; cdr3_nt: TGTGCCAGCAGGAGAATAGCGGGAGGGGCCAATGAGCAGTTCTTC
v_call: TRBV28; d_call: NA; j_call: TRBJ1-5; clone_size: NA; cdr3_aa: CASSPSTISGQPQHF; cdr3_nt: TGTGCCAGCAGCCCCTCGACCATCTCGGGTCAGCCCCAGCATTTT
v_call: TRBV29-1; d_call: TRBD1; j_call: TRBJ1-1; clone_size: NA; cdr3_aa: CSVEKGQANTEAFF; cdr3_nt: TGCAGCGTTGAAAAAGGACAGGCGAACACTGAAGCTTTCTTT
v_call: TRBV2; d_call: NA; j_call: TRBJ1-5; clone_size: NA; cdr3_aa: CASSTDSNQPQHF; cdr3_nt: TGTGCCAGCAGTACCGACAGCAATCAGCCCCAGCATTTT
v_call: TRBV15; d_call: TRBD1; j_call: TRBJ2-4; clone_size: few; cdr3_aa: CATMDRGRRSIQYF; cdr3_nt: TGTGCCACGATGGACAGGGGGAGAAGGAGCATTCAGTACTTC
v_call: TRBV6-1; d_call: TRBD2; j_call: TRBJ2-1; clone_size: NA; cdr3_aa: CASSERPGTSSYNEQFF; cdr3_nt: TGTGCCAGCAGTGAACGACCCGGGACTAGCTCCTACAATGAGCAGTTCTTC
v_call: TRBV6-5; d_call: NA; j_call: TRBJ1-1; clone_size: once; cdr3_aa: CASSYSPVNTEAFF; cdr3_nt: TGTGCCAGCAGTTACTCGCCCGTGAACACTGAAGCTTTCTTT
v_call: TRBV5-4; d_call: TRBD1; j_call: TRBJ1-1; clone_size: NA; cdr3_aa: CASSFNRGGNTEAFF; cdr3_nt: TGTGCCAGCAGCTTTAACAGGGGGGGAAACACTGAAGCTTTCTTT
v_call: TRBV7-8; d_call: TRBD1; j_call: TRBJ2-2; clone_size: NA; cdr3_aa: CASSPRRQGPNTGELFF; cdr3_nt: TGTGCCAGCAGCCCCCGCCGACAGGGACCGAACACCGGGGAGCTGTTTTTT
v_call: TRBV28; d_call: TRBD1; j_call: TRBJ1-5; clone_size: NA; cdr3_aa: CASSSPGTGPNQPQHF; cdr3_nt: TGTGCCAGCAGTTCCCCTGGGACAGGCCCAAATCAGCCCCAGCATTTT
v_call: TRBV6-1; d_call: NA; j_call: TRBJ2-7; clone_size: NA; cdr3_aa: CASSVGQSYEQYF; cdr3_nt: TGTGCCAGCAGTGTCGGCCAGTCCTACGAGCAGTACTTC